This T cell receptor (beta chain) originates from a study of identical twins. There are 14 residues in the CDR3. J lost 3 bases, V lost 4 bases, and 3 bases had no gene match. CDR1 and CDR2 from the germline V gene are SGHRS and YFSETQ. Overall study findings and caveats: Some out-of-frame alpha sequences were shared by twins, and these showed excess low generation probability.

TCRdb used MiXCR to reprocess the 5' RACE reads, holding one entry per CDR3 protein. The sample has some 97,000 distinct CDR3 sequences, 5.9% seen once. This clonotype was picked up a small number of times. Its specificity is not known. The chain employs TRBV5-1 and TRBJ2-7; 11 bases agree with TRBD2. The TCR was taken from a woman aged 45-65 years in good health. The specimen was memory T cells sorted from blood. In DNA form, the CDR3 reads TGCGCCAGCAGCCCTAGCGGGGGGATCTACGAGCAGTACGTC. Protein: CASSPSGGIYEQYV.